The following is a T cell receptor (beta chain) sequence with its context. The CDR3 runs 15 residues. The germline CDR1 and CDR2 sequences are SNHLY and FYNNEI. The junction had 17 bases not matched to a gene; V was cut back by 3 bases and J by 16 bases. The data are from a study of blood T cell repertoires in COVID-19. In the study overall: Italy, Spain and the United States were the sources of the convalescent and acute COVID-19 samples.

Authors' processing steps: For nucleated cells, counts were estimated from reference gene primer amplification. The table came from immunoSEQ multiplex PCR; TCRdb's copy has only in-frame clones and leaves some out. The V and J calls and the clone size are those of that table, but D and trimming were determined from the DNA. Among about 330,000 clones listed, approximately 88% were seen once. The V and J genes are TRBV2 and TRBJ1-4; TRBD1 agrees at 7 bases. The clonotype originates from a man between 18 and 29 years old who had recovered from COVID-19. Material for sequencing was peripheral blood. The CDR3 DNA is TGTGCCAGCAGTGATACAGGGGCCACGTACCGTAGTGAGTTTTTT. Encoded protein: CASSDTGATYRSEFF.